A selection of T cell receptor beta chains follows, all from one sample in a study of blood T cell repertoires in COVID-19. Clones were sequenced by immunoSEQ multiplex PCR, and TCRdb holds only the in-frame ones, with some missing. The data show 310,000 or so clones, about nine tenths seen once. Sequencing input: PBMCs or T cells enriched from blood (not recorded which). These receptors were obtained from a woman younger than 30 who had recovered from COVID-19. Both conserved end residues are part of each CDR3. A D gene is named only where the DNA matches it firmly. Only some rows state a clone size, as once, few, many or a class for expanded clones.

d_call | clone_size | j_call | v_call | cdr3_aa | cdr3_nt
TRBD1 | NA | TRBJ2-7 | TRBV7-9 | CASSSTRGTGGRYEQYF | TGTGCCAGCAGCTCCACCCGAGGGACAGGGGGAAGGTACGAGCAGTACTTC
NA | NA | TRBJ1-3 | TRBV7-6 | CASSSRTVVGNTIYF | TGTGCCAGCAGCTCCCGGACAGTAGTGGGAAACACCATATATTTT
TRBD1 | NA | TRBJ2-6 | TRBV19 | CAISDRDVTGANVLTF | TGTGCCATTTCGGACAGGGACGTAACTGGGGCCAACGTCCTGACTTTC
TRBD1 | NA | TRBJ2-2 | TRBV27 | CASSLRDRGTGELFF | TGTGCCAGCAGTTTGCGTGACAGGGGGACCGGGGAGCTGTTTTTT
TRBD1 | NA | TRBJ1-1 | TRBV6-5 | CASSLSDRVLFEAFF | TGTGCCAGCAGCCTTTCGGACAGGGTGTTATTTGAAGCTTTCTTT
NA | NA | TRBJ2-5 | TRBV5-1 | CASSARTVAQETQYF | TGCGCCAGCAGCGCACGGACAGTCGCGCAAGAGACCCAGTACTTC
TRBD2 | NA | TRBJ2-7 | TRBV4-3 | CASSQEVGSLAGGEQYF | TGCGCCAGCAGCCAAGAAGTCGGTTCCCTAGCGGGAGGCGAGCAGTACTTC
NA | NA | TRBJ1-1 | TRBV28 | CASSFYGNTEAFF | TGTGCCAGCAGTTTCTATGGGAACACTGAAGCTTTCTTT
NA | NA | TRBJ2-7 | TRBV7-2 | CASSLPGNPREQYF | TGTGCCAGCAGCCTACCAGGGAATCCTAGGGAGCAGTACTTC
NA | NA | TRBJ2-1 | TRBV4-3 | CASSQAPGRQFF | TGCGCCAGCAGCCAAGCGCCCGGTCGGCAGTTCTTC
NA | once | TRBJ1-2 | TRBV7-6 | CASILGGVRNYGYTF | TGTGCCAGCATCCTTGGCGGGGTCCGAAACTATGGCTACACCTTC
NA | NA | TRBJ1-5 | TRBV2 | CASSVERGENQPQHF | TGTGCCAGCAGTGTAGAAAGGGGTGAAAATCAGCCCCAGCATTTT
TRBD1 | NA | TRBJ1-1 | TRBV7-3 | CASSERTGTTEAFF | TGTGCCAGCAGCGAGCGGACAGGGACCACTGAAGCTTTCTTT
TRBD2 | NA | TRBJ2-3 | TRBV9 | CASSAYRLAGGPETDTQYF | TGTGCCAGCAGCGCCTACAGACTAGCGGGGGGGCCTGAGACAGATACGCAGTATTTT
TRBD1 | NA | TRBJ1-1 | TRBV3-1/TRBV3-2 | CASSPGTGGSEAFF | TGTGCCAGCAGTCCAGGGACAGGGGGATCTGAAGCTTTCTTT
NA | NA | TRBJ2-5 | TRBV7-2 | CASSLRRGETQYF | TGTGCCAGCAGCTTACGGCGGGGAGAGACCCAGTACTTC
TRBD1 | once | TRBJ1-6 | TRBV30 | CAWSVSRGNSPLHF | TGTGCCTGGAGTGTTAGCAGGGGGAATTCACCCCTCCACTTT
TRBD1 | NA | TRBJ1-2 | TRBV13 | CASSLRDRENGYTF | TGTGCCAGCAGCCTCCGGGACAGGGAAAATGGCTACACCTTC
NA | NA | TRBJ1-2 | TRBV6-5 | CASSHSPEGSGYTF | TGTGCCAGCAGTCACTCGCCGGAGGGAAGTGGCTACACCTTC
TRBD2 | NA | TRBJ2-6 | TRBV5-1 | CASSWGLAGEWGPGANVLTF | TGCGCCAGCAGCTGGGGACTAGCGGGAGAGTGGGGACCTGGGGCCAACGTCCTGACTTTC
TRBD2 | few | TRBJ2-3 | TRBV7-2 | CASSFLAGGGRADTQYF | TGTGCCAGCAGCTTCCTAGCGGGAGGGGGAAGGGCAGATACGCAGTATTTT
NA | NA | TRBJ2-5 | TRBV19 | CASSIEWGGIQETQYF | TGTGCCAGTAGTATAGAGTGGGGCGGAATACAAGAGACCCAGTACTTC
TRBD2 | once | TRBJ2-1 | TRBV7-3 | CASSPTPASSGIINEQFF | TGTGCCAGCAGCCCGACCCCCGCCTCTAGCGGGATTATCAATGAGCAGTTCTTC
NA | NA | TRBJ2-2 | TRBV7-6 | CASSLAGDTGELFF | TGTGCCAGCAGCTTAGCAGGGGACACCGGGGAGCTGTTTTTT
TRBD1 | NA | TRBJ1-1 | TRBV7-9 | CASSLGTGATEAFF | TGTGCCAGCAGCTTAGGGACAGGGGCCACTGAAGCTTTCTTT
TRBD2 | NA | TRBJ2-5 | TRBV4-3 | CASSPRAGGEETQYF | TGCGCCAGCAGCCCCCGAGCGGGGGGCGAAGAGACCCAGTACTTC
NA | NA | TRBJ1-3 | TRBV24-1 | CATRGGGSGNTIYF | TGTGCCACCAGGGGAGGCGGCTCTGGAAACACCATATATTTT
TRBD1 | NA | TRBJ2-1 | TRBV18 | CASSPGAGTGVANEQFF | TGTGCCAGCTCACCTGGCGCTGGGACAGGGGTTGCCAATGAGCAGTTCTTC